This TCR beta chain was identified during a study of blood T cell repertoires in COVID-19. Only in-frame clones appear in the TCRdb table, and some are missing; sequencing was by immunoSEQ multiplex PCR. The sample includes 250,000 to 350,000 clones, roughly 80% of them seen just once. The V and J ends lost 6 bases and 0 bases respectively, with 14 bases between them. The CDR3 totals 16 residues. Looked up from germline, CDR1 is SGHVS and CDR2 is FQNEAQ. The chain has TRBV7-8 and TRBJ2-2; D is perhaps TRBD1 (8 bases). Input material: peripheral blood. The receptor was derived from a person aged 65 to 79 with COVID-19, enrolled during active disease. CDR3 bases: TGTGCCAGCAGAATACAGGGGGGGGCGAACACCGGGGAGCTGTTTTTT. Its protein product is CASRIQGGANTGELFF.